Listed here are 15 T cell receptor beta chains from one sample, sequenced in a study of blood T cell repertoires in COVID-19. Sequencing was performed with immunoSEQ multiplex PCR; in TCRdb, only in-frame clones are kept and a portion is missing. The sample has about 270,000 clones, nearly 85% seen once; the top ten hold about 9.1%. Sequenced sample: peripheral blood. Receptors originate from a human donor in a cohort sampled during active COVID-19.

The chain couples TRBV6-5 to TRBJ1-1, with TRBD1 matching over 7 bases. The CDR3 has 15 amino acids. CDR1 and CDR2 (germline): MNHEY, SVGAGI. The V gene end was trimmed by 6 bases and the J gene end by 5 bases; junction bases not matched to a gene: 12. CDR3 amino acids: CASRRNRGRGTEAFF. The CDR3 DNA follows: TGTGCCAGCAGGCGGAACAGGGGACGAGGAACTGAAGCTTTCTTT.

J is TRBJ2-7 and V is TRBV9; 12 bases are a match to TRBD1. Germline values: CDR1 SGDLS, CDR2 YYNGEE. V lost 4 bases to trimming and J lost 6 bases; unmatched junction nucleotides: 8. The CDR3 sequence is 15 residues long. Here the CDR3 DNA reads TGTGCCAGCAGCTCTAATCCGGGACAGGGGGCCGAGCAGTACTTC. Translated, it gives CASSSNPGQGAEQYF. Complete variable domain (other parts from reference TRBV9 and TRBJ2-7): DSGVTQTPKHLITATGQRVTLRCSPRSGDLSVYWYQQSLDQGLQFLIQYYNGEERAKGNILERFSAQQFPDLHSELNLSSLELGDSALYFCASSSNPGQGAEQYFGPGTRLTVT.

This chain uses TRBV7-9 with TRBJ1-2, with 7 bases that match TRBD1. The CDR3 is 15 residues long. With 7 bases clipped from V and 0 bases from J, the junction kept 8 bases outside the gene matches. Germline values: CDR1 SEHNR, CDR2 FQNEAQ (reference sequence). CDR3 sequence (DNA): TGTGCCAGCAACGACAGGGAACGGGCTAACTATGGCTACACCTTC. Protein: CASNDRERANYGYTF.

The rearrangement links TRBV6-5 to TRBJ2-2; 8 bases are a match to TRBD1. Germline assignment: CDR1 MNHEY and CDR2 SVGAGI. There are 15 residues in the CDR3. The J segment lost 0 bases and the V segment lost 6 bases, leaving 3 bases of the junction unmatched. CDR3 sequence reads: CASRKQGANTGELFF. The CDR3 nucleotides are TGTGCCAGCAGAAAACAGGGGGCGAACACCGGGGAGCTGTTTTTT.

The rearrangement links TRBV27 to TRBJ1-2, with 10 bases aligning to TRBD1. Losses at the gene ends were 5 bases for V and 6 bases for J; bases not matched to a gene: 6. The CDR3 sequence is 14 residues long. Germline CDR1 reads MNHEY; CDR2 reads SMNVEV (reference sequence). In nucleotides, the CDR3 is TGTGCCAGCAGTCCTACGACAGGGGGCGATGGCTACACCTTC. This sequence encodes CASSPTTGGDGYTF.

The chain carries TRBV7-2 and TRBJ1-5; the match to TRBD1 covers 9 bases. The length of the CDR3 is 15 residues. Germline V lookup: CDR1 SGHTA, CDR2 FQGNSA. V shed 4 bases, J shed 9 bases, and the junction held 10 bases outside the gene matches. CDR3 in DNA: TGTGCCAGCAGCTCGTCTCCGGGACAGGGTTCGCCCCAGCATTTT. The encoded protein is CASSSSPGQGSPQHF. The whole variable domain, remainder taken from reference TRBV7-2 and TRBJ1-5, is GAGVSQSPSNKVTEKGKDVELRCDPISGHTALYWYRQSLGQGLEFLIYFQGNSAPDKSGLPSDRFSAERTGGSVSTLTIQRTQQEDSAVYLCASSSSPGQGSPQHFGDGTRLSIL.

This clone appeared once. V usage is TRBV4-2 and J usage is TRBJ1-1, with D maybe TRBD1 (5 bases). Germline assignment: CDR1 LGHNA and CDR2 YNFKEQ. Trimming shortened V by 3 bases and J by 3 bases, and 20 bases separated the two germline ends. The CDR3 extends over 17 amino acids. The CDR3 is CASSQGELIRGDTEAFF. The CDR3 region has the DNA TGTGCCAGCAGCCAGGGAGAACTCATTCGGGGGGACACTGAAGCTTTCTTT.

The chain couples TRBV19 to TRBJ2-2; 9 bases agree with TRBD2. With 10 bases clipped from V and 3 bases from J, the junction kept 18 bases outside the gene matches. This CDR3 has 18 amino acids. Germline V gene lookup returns CDR1 LNHDA and CDR2 SQIVND (reference sequence). CDR3 nucleotides: TGTGCCACTCCGCGGGGGAGCGGGGGGCCCCGGGACACCGGGGAGCTGTTTTTT. Its translation: CATPRGSGGPRDTGELFF.

This chain links TRBV5-1 with TRBJ1-1, with D unresolved. Per the germline V gene, CDR1 is SGHRS and CDR2 is YFSETQ. This CDR3 has 13 residues. Between the trimmed V and J ends, which lost 0 bases and 11 bases, there was a span of 14 bases. This CDR3 reads CASSLDPLSSAFF. In DNA form, the CDR3 reads TGCGCCAGCAGCTTGGACCCATTATCTAGCGCTTTCTTT.

This chain connects TRBV4-2 to TRBJ2-7; the D gene is possibly TRBD1 (6 bases). The CDR3 loop spans 15 amino acids. V was cut by 1 base and J by 7 bases, with 17 bases left in between. Germline V gives CDR1 LGHNA, CDR2 YNFKEQ. The CDR3 protein is CASSQVVGRGWEQYF. Written as DNA, the CDR3 is TGTGCCAGCAGCCAAGTAGTAGGCAGGGGTTGGGAGCAGTACTTC.

A few counts support this clone. This sample also contains other DNA sequences that code for the same CDR3. The rearrangement links TRBV27 to TRBJ2-1; D is possibly TRBD2 (6 bases). Germline-derived CDR1 and CDR2 are MNHEY and SMNVEV (reference sequence). The CDR3 loop spans 15 amino acids. V was shortened by 2 bases and J by 0 bases, with 8 bases between the two germline ends. CDR3 residues: CASSLRGSSYNEQFF. The CDR3 DNA sequence: TGTGCCAGCAGTTTACGGGGGAGCTCCTACAATGAGCAGTTCTTC.

By sample share, this clone is medium-sized. This sequence joins TRBV27 and TRBJ1-3; the D is unclear. This CDR3 has 13 amino acids. V was trimmed by 3 bases and J by 3 bases, leaving 6 bases between them. Germline V lookup: CDR1 MNHEY, CDR2 SMNVEV (reference sequence). CDR3 bases: TGTGCCAGCAGTTTGGCAGGTGGAAACACCATATATTTT. It is translated as CASSLAGGNTIYF.

This clone occurred once. This chain's CDR3 is CASSDPGQVVGEAFF. CDR3 DNA sequence: TGTGCCAGCAGTGACCCGGGACAGGTCGTGGGGGAAGCTTTCTTT. The gene calls are TRBV6-1 and TRBJ1-1, with TRBD1 matching over 8 bases. CDR1 and CDR2 from the germline V gene are MNHNS and SASEGT. This CDR3 region has 15 residues. With V trimmed by 3 bases and J by 8 bases, 11 bases remained unmatched.

For the CDR3, the DNA is TGTGCCAGCAGCTTAGTTGTCGTCACCGGGGAGCTGTTTTTT. Its protein product is CASSLVVVTGELFF. The V and J genes are TRBV7-2 and TRBJ2-2; D is ambiguous. This CDR3 contains 14 residues. V was pared by 1 base and J by 4 bases, with 7 bases between. Germline CDR1 SGHTA, CDR2 FQGNSA.

The chain couples TRBV18 to TRBJ1-1, with D uncertain. Germline lookup yields CDR1 KGHSH and CDR2 LQKENI. The V end was cut by 1 base, the J end by 3 bases, with 9 bases between. The CDR3 is 14 amino acids. The CDR3 sequence: CASSPQLGDTEAFF. The DNA for the CDR3 is TGTGCCAGCTCACCACAGCTGGGCGACACTGAAGCTTTCTTT.